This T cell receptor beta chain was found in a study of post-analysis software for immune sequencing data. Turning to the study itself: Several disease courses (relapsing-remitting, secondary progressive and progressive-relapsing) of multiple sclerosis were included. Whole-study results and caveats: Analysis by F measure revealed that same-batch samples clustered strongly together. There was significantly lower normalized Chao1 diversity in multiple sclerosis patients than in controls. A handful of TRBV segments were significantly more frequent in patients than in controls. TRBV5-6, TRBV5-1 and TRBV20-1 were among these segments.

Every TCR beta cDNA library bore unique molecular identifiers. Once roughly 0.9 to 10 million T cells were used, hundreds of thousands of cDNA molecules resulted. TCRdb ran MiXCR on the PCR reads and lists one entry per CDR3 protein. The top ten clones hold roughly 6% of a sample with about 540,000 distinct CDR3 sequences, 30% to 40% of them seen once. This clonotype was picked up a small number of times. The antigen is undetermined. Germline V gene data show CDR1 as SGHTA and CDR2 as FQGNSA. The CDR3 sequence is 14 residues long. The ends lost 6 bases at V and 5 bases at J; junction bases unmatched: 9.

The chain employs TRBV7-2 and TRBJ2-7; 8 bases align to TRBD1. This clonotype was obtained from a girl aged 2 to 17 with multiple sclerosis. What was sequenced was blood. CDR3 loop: CASSKDRVVDEQYF. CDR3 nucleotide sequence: TGTGCCAGCAGTAAGGACAGGGTAGTAGACGAGCAGTACTTC.